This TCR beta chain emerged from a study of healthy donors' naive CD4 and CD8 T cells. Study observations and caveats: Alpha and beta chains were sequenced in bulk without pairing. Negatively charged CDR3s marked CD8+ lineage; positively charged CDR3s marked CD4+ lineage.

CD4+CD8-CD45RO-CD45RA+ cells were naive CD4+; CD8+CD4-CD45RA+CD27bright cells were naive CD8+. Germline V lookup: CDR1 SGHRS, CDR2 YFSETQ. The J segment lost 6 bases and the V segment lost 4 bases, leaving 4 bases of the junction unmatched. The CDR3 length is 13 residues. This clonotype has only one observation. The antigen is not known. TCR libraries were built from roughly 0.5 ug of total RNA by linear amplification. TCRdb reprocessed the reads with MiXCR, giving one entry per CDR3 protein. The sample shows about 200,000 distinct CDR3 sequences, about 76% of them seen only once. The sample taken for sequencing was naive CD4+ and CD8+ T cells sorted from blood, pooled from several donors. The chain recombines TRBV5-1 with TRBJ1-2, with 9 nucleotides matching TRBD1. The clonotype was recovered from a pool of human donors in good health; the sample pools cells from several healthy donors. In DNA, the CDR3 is TGCGCCAGCAGCCAGGGACAGGGACATGGCTACACCTTC. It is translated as CASSQGQGHGYTF.